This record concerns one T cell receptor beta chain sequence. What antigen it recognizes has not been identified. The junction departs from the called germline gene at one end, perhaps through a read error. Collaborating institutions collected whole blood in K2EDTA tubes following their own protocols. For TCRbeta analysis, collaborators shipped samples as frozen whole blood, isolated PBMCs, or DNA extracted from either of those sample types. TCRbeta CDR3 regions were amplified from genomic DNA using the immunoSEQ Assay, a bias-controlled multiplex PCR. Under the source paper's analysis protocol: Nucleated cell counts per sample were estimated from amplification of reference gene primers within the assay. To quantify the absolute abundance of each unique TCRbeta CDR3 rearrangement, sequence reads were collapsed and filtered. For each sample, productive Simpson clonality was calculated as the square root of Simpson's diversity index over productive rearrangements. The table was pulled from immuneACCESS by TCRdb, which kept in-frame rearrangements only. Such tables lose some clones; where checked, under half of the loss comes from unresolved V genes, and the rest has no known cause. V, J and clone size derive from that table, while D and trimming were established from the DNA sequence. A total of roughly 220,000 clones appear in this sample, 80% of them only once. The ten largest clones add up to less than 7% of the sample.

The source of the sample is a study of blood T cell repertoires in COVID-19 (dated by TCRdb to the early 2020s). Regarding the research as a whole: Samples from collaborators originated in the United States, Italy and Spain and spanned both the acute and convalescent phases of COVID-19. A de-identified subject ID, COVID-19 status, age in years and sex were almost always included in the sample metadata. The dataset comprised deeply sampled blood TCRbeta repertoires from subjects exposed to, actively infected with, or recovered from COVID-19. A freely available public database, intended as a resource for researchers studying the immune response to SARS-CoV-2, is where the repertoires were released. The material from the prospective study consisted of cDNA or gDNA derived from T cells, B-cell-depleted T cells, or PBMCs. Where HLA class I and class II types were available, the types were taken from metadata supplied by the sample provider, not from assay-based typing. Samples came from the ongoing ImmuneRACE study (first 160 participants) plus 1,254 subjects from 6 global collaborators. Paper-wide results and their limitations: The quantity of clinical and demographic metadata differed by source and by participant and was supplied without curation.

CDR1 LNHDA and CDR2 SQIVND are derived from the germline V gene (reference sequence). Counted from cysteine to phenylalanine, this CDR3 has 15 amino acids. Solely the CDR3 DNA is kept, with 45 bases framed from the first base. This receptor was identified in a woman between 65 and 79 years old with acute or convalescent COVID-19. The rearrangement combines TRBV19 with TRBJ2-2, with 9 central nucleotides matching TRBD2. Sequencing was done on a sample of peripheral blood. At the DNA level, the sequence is TGTGCCAGTAGTACGACGATAGCGGGAGAGACCGAGCGGTTTTTT. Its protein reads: CASSTTIAGETERFF.